This note documents a single T cell receptor beta chain sequence. The trim removed 5 bases at V and 5 bases at J, leaving 4 bases unmatched. Germline values: CDR1 LNHNV, CDR2 YYDKDF (reference sequence). The CDR3 loop spans 14 amino acids. The sample belongs to a study of T-cell memory formation after mild COVID-19. Using its own MiXCR run on the 5' RACE reads, TCRdb lists one record per CDR3 protein. The top ten hold roughly 3.9% of the sample, which has roughly 170,000 distinct CDR3 sequences, about 18% seen once. The chain employs TRBV15 and TRBJ1-1; the match to TRBD1 covers 11 bases. This TCR derives from a young man who had mild COVID-19 (a few samples of this study predate the infection). Cell type and time point are not known. Sequenced material: PBMCs or a T cell subset sorted from them (not recorded which). CDR3 region: CATSVDRGPTEAFF. The CDR3 DNA is TGTGCCACCAGCGTGGACAGGGGGCCAACTGAAGCTTTCTTT.